The 25 T cell receptor beta chains presented below share a single source sample, sequenced in a study of T-cell memory formation after mild COVID-19. TCRdb re-analysed the 5' RACE reads in MiXCR, keeping a single row per CDR3 protein. Altogether roughly 370,000 distinct CDR3 sequences are present, 15% to 20% being singletons, with the ten largest covering roughly 21%. The sequencing sample was made of PBMCs or a T cell subset sorted from them (not recorded which). The receptors were gathered from a man aged 18-30 years who had mild COVID-19 (a few samples of this study predate the infection). Cell type and time point are not known.

This clonotype was counted ten times or more. The chain couples TRBV4-3 to TRBJ2-1; 14 bases fit TRBD2. The germline V gene encodes CDR1 LGHNA and CDR2 YSLEER. The CDR3 covers 18 residues. J was trimmed by 11 bases and V by 0 bases; bases with no gene match: 12. CDR3 nucleotide sequence: TGCGCCAGCAGCCAAGAAAGGAAACGCGGACTAGCGGGGGGACAGCAGTTCTTC. Translating it yields CASSQERKRGLAGGQQFF.

The chain combines TRBV4-1 with TRBJ1-2, with 7 bases aligning to TRBD1. Germline CDR1 is MGHRA and CDR2 is YSYEKL. The CDR3 is 15 amino acids. J was trimmed by 1 base and V by 5 bases; bases with no gene match: 7. Written as DNA, the CDR3 is TGCGCCAGCAGCTTCGACAGGGCGGATAACTATGGCTACACCTTC. Amino acids: CASSFDRADNYGYTF.

This sequence joins TRBV18 and TRBJ2-1; 13 bases are a match to TRBD2. From germline, CDR1 is KGHSH and CDR2 LQKENI. The V gene end was trimmed by 5 bases and the J gene end by 2 bases; junction bases not matched to a gene: 0. This CDR3 has 15 residues. The CDR3 protein is CASSTSGGAYNEQFF. CDR3 bases: TGTGCCAGCTCAACTAGCGGGGGGGCCTACAATGAGCAGTTCTTC.

The V and J genes are TRBV6-5 and TRBJ1-4; TRBD1 is a possible D gene (5 bases). The CDR3 is 15 residues long. Trimming took 1 base from V and 8 from J, leaving 14 bases between them. Germline V gene lookup returns CDR1 MNHEY and CDR2 SVGAGI. CDR3 protein: CASSYYQGEGEKLFF. DNA for the CDR3: TGTGCCAGCAGTTACTACCAGGGCGAGGGGGAAAAACTGTTTTTT.

This clonotype has a handful of counts. The chain carries TRBV27 and TRBJ2-7; 7 bases are shared with TRBD2. Per germline, CDR1 MNHEY and CDR2 SMNVEV (reference sequence). V lost 5 bases, J lost 6 bases, and 7 bases stayed unmatched. The CDR3 loop spans 13 amino acids. The CDR3 region is CASSMWEGSEQYV. The CDR3 nucleotides are TGTGCCAGCAGTATGTGGGAGGGCAGCGAGCAGTACGTC.

This clonotype was picked up many times. The chain combines TRBV6-6 with TRBJ2-7; D unclear. The V and J ends lost 0 bases and 3 bases respectively, with 6 bases between them. The CDR3 consists of 13 residues. CDR1 is MNHNY and CDR2 is SVGAGI in the germline V gene (reference sequence). As DNA, the CDR3 is TGTGCCAGCAGTTACTCGGCAAGCTACGAGCAGTACTTC. Amino acid sequence: CASSYSASYEQYF.

This chain joins TRBV3-1 and TRBJ1-5; D is uncertain. The V and J ends lost 1 base and 4 bases respectively, with 5 bases between them. This CDR3 is 13 amino acids long. The germline CDR1 and CDR2 sequences are LGHDT and YNNKEL (reference sequence). The CDR3 spells CASSQGANQPQHF. CDR3 in DNA: TGTGCCAGCAGCCAAGGGGCGAATCAGCCCCAGCATTTT.

This clonotype showed up just a few times. The chain recombines TRBV12-3 or TRBV12-4 with TRBJ2-5; 7 bases agree with TRBD1. Losses at the gene ends were 5 bases for V and 3 bases for J; bases not matched to a gene: 6. The CDR3 runs to 14 residues. CDR3 sequence (DNA): TGTGCCAGCAGTCGCTCCGGGACAGAAGAGACCCAGTACTTC. Encoded protein: CASSRSGTEETQYF.

This clonotype was counted ten times or more. This rearrangement joins TRBV12-3 or TRBV12-4 to TRBJ2-5, with 8 bases that match TRBD1. The J segment lost 1 base and the V segment lost 3 bases, leaving 4 bases of the junction unmatched. The CDR3 loop spans 15 amino acids. The CDR3 loop reads CASSFQQGVQETQYF. As DNA, the CDR3 is TGTGCCAGCAGTTTCCAACAGGGGGTCCAAGAGACCCAGTACTTC.

Comments on this clonotype: A much larger clone differs by one base, so this may be a read error. The gene calls are TRBV6-5 and TRBJ1-1, with D hard to call. Germline CDR1 is MNHEY and CDR2 is SVGAGI. CDR3 length equals 15 residues. For the CDR3, the DNA is TGTGCCAGCAGTTACTCGGCGCGGGTAGACACTGAAGATTTCTTT. It yields the protein CASSYSARVDTEDFF.

This clonotype turned up a few times. The V call is TRBV9, the J call TRBJ1-3; D is perhaps TRBD1 (6 bases). CDR1 is SGDLS and CDR2 is YYNGEE in the germline V gene. The V gene lost 3 bases and the J gene lost 2 bases, with 15 bases spanning the gap. The CDR3 sequence is 16 residues long. Here the CDR3 reads CASSGEGVYTGNTIYF. CDR3 in DNA: TGTGCCAGCAGCGGGGAGGGGGTTTATACTGGAAACACCATATATTTT.

The V call is TRBV7-2, the J call TRBJ2-7; D may be TRBD2 (5 bases). This CDR3 spans 13 amino acids. The germline gives CDR1 SGHTA, CDR2 FQGNSA. The V and J ends lost 5 bases and 3 bases respectively, with 11 bases between them. CDR3: CASSPGGVYEQYF. CDR3 coding DNA: TGTGCCAGCAGCCCCGGAGGAGTCTACGAGCAGTACTTC. The full variable domain, rest sourced from reference TRBV7-2 and TRBJ2-7, is GAGVSQSPSNKVTEKGKDVELRCDPISGHTALYWYRQSLGQGLEFLIYFQGNSAPDKSGLPSDRFSAERTGGSVSTLTIQRTQQEDSAVYLCASSPGGVYEQYFGPGTRLTVT.

This clonotype has just a few counts. This chain uses TRBV7-8 with TRBJ2-7; D not resolved. The CDR3 runs 16 residues. Trimming took off 2 bases at V and 0 bases at J, with 14 bases between the two ends. Per the germline V gene, CDR1 is SGHVS and CDR2 is FQNEAQ. The chain's CDR3 is CASSLPRTASSYEQYF. CDR3 coding DNA: TGTGCCAGCAGCTTACCGCGGACGGCTAGCTCCTACGAGCAGTACTTC.

In its sample, this clonotype was seen a few times. The chain joins TRBV4-3 to TRBJ1-6; tentative D call: TRBD1 (6 bases). Germline lookup yields CDR1 LGHNA and CDR2 YSLEER. Trimming took 0 bases from V and 9 from J, leaving 15 bases between them. The CDR3 covers 16 residues. The CDR3 sequence is CASSQDRTGGRSPLHF. CDR3 DNA: TGCGCCAGCAGCCAAGATAGAACGGGGGGCCGTTCACCCCTCCACTTT.

This clonotype was seen only a few times. This chain connects TRBV20-1 to TRBJ2-3; D remains ambiguous. The V end lost 0 bases, the J end lost 7 bases, and 5 bases lay between the germline ends. CDR3 length: 11 residues. Germline CDR1 DFQATT, CDR2 SNEGSKA (reference sequence). In nucleotides, the CDR3 is TGCAGTGCTAGAGATTATAATACGCAGTATTTT. Amino acids: CSARDYNTQYF.

The gene calls are TRBV19 and TRBJ1-5; D is unclear. This CDR3 region has 16 residues. Per germline, CDR1 LNHDA and CDR2 SQIVND (reference sequence). Between the trimmed V and J ends, which lost 2 bases and 0 bases, there was a span of 11 bases. The CDR3: CASSIFGHSSNQPQHF. The CDR3 DNA reads TGTGCCAGTAGTATATTTGGGCATAGTAGCAATCAGCCCCAGCATTTT.

The chain combines TRBV28 with TRBJ2-7, with D perhaps matching TRBD1 (6 bases). Deletions cut 7 bases from V and 4 bases from J, with 23 bases between. Germline CDR1 and CDR2: MDHEN and SYDVKM. This CDR3 has 16 residues. The CDR3 bases are TGTGCCAGCAATTCCCCTACCGCCAGCAGGGGTTACGAGCAGTACGTC. Protein sequence: CASNSPTASRGYEQYV.

This clonotype was recorded at least ten times. The CDR3 protein is CASSQLGEAEQFF. The DNA for the CDR3 is TGTGCCAGCAGCCAATTGGGGGAGGCTGAGCAGTTCTTC. This sequence joins TRBV7-9 and TRBJ2-1, with D maybe TRBD2 (6 bases). Germline lookup yields CDR1 SEHNR and CDR2 FQNEAQ (reference sequence). V lost 5 bases to trimming and J lost 9 bases, with 14 bases between them. The length of the CDR3 is 13 residues.

V is TRBV5-1 and J is TRBJ2-1; D unclear. Trimming removed 1 base at V and 6 bases at J, with 11 bases between. CDR3 length: 14 amino acids. Per the germline V gene, CDR1 is SGHRS and CDR2 is YFSETQ. CDR3 region: CASSLFSSSNEQFF. The DNA of the CDR3 is TGCGCCAGCAGCTTGTTTTCCAGTTCCAATGAGCAGTTCTTC.

This clonotype was counted at least ten times. The V gene is TRBV7-9, the J gene TRBJ1-2, with D unresolved. This CDR3 has 14 amino acids. Deletions cut 3 bases from V and 7 bases from J, with 15 bases between. Germline V CDR1 and CDR2: SEHNR, FQNEAQ (reference sequence). Here the CDR3 reads CASSFGSEIGGYTF. The CDR3 DNA reads as TGTGCCAGCAGCTTTGGAAGCGAAATTGGTGGCTACACCTTC.

Remarks on this clonotype: This may arise from a read error, as a much more abundant clone is one base away. The chain joins TRBV29-1 to TRBJ2-3, with 8 bases identical to TRBD2. J was trimmed by 5 bases and V by 3 bases; bases with no gene match: 4. The V gene's germline CDR1 is SQVTM and CDR2 ANQGSEA. CDR3 length: 13 residues. In nucleotides, the CDR3 is TGCAGCGTTGACCGGGGGGGCAAAGATACGCAGTATTTT. Amino acid sequence: CSVDRGGKDTQYF.

The rearrangement joins TRBV12-5 to TRBJ2-1; the D gene is possibly TRBD1 (7 bases). Trimming removed 6 bases at V and 1 base at J, with 16 bases between. CDR1 is LGHNT, CDR2 FRNRAP, per germline. This CDR3 comprises 16 residues. The CDR3 region has the DNA TGTGCTAGTGGGTATCCGACAGGGAGGTCCTACAATGAGCAGTTCTTC. Its translation: CASGYPTGRSYNEQFF. The full variable domain, with the rest looked up from reference TRBV12-5 and TRBJ2-1, is DARVTQTPRHKVTEMGQEVTMRCQPILGHNTVFWYRQTMMQGLELLAYFRNRAPLDDSGMPKDRFSAEMPDATLATLKIQPSEPRDSAVYFCASGYPTGRSYNEQFFGPGTRLTVL.

This clonotype was found a few times. The chain recombines TRBV6-2 or TRBV6-3 with TRBJ2-1; D perhaps matches TRBD1 (5 bases). Per germline, CDR1 MNHEY and CDR2 SVGEGT. Between the trimmed V and J ends, which lost 2 bases and 4 bases, there was a span of 9 bases. The CDR3 is 14 residues long. In DNA, the CDR3 is TGTGCCAGCAGTTACGAGGACAATTACAATGAGCAGTTCTTC. Amino acid sequence: CASSYEDNYNEQFF.

The V and J genes are TRBV7-2 and TRBJ1-1; TRBD1 might be the D (5 bases). V was trimmed by 6 bases and J by 4 bases, leaving 12 bases between them. The length of the CDR3 is 13 residues. Germline V gene lookup returns CDR1 SGHTA and CDR2 FQGNSA. The CDR3 nucleotides read TGTGCCAGCAGGCAGGGCCCGGTCACTGAAGCTTTCTTT. This gives the protein CASRQGPVTEAFF.

CDR3: CASSPTLDRAEAFF. The CDR3 DNA is TGTGCCAGCAGCCCGACCCTTGACAGGGCTGAAGCTTTCTTT. The chain combines TRBV6-2 or TRBV6-3 with TRBJ1-1; 7 nucleotides match TRBD1. The CDR3 is 14 amino acids. Germline V gene data show CDR1 as MNHEY and CDR2 as SVGEGT. The J segment lost 6 bases and the V segment lost 6 bases, leaving 10 bases of the junction unmatched.